The entry that follows covers one T cell receptor beta chain sequence. Its antigen remains unidentified. The CDR3 covers 14 residues. V was cut by 5 bases and J by 0 bases, with 8 bases left in between. Germline lookup yields CDR1 SEHNR and CDR2 FQNEAQ (reference sequence). Assay used: immunoSEQ multiplex PCR; TCRdb lists only in-frame clones, some missing. This table holds 20,000 to 25,000 clones, just over 65% found once. The sample originates from a study of CD4 T cells in relation to SARS-CoV-2 and coronaviruses. Before the COVID-19 pandemic, during about 2011-2019, CD4+ T cells were taken from unexposed donors. The cells were cultured for around ten days before CD4+ T cells were isolated. Unexposed-donor CD4+ T cells were probed with SARS-CoV-2 S/N and four cold-coronavirus spikes, cells permitting. Whole-study results and caveats: Each donor contributed either pre-pandemic or post-infection samples, not both. In around 60% of donors, memory CD4+ clonotypes crossrecognized SARS-CoV-2 and at least one common cold coronavirus spike.

Sequenced input: CD4+ T cells from PBMCs, cultured in vitro. The genes are TRBV7-9 and TRBJ1-5; D not resolved. The TCR sequence derives from a human donor in good health. CDR3 bases: TGTGCCAGCAGCCAAGACGGTAGCAATCAGCCCCAGCATTTT. Its protein product is CASSQDGSNQPQHF.